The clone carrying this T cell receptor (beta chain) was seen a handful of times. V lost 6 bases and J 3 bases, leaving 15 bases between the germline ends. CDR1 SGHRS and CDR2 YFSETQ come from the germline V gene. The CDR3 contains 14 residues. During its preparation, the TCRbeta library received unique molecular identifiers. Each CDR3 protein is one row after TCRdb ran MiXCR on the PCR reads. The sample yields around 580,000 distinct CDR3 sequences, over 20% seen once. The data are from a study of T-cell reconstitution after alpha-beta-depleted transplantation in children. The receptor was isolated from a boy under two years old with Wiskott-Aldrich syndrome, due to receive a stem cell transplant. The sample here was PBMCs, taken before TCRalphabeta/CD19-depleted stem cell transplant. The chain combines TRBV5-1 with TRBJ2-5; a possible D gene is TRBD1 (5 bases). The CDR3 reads CASTQDSRKETQYF. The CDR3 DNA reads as TGCGCCAGCACCCAAGACAGTCGGAAAGAGACCCAGTACTTC.